This T cell receptor (beta chain) was observed in a study of CD8 T cells in ankylosing spondylitis. V was cut by 5 bases and J by 1 base, with 5 bases left in between. CDR1 and CDR2 (germline): SQVTM, ANQGSEA. The CDR3 consists of 12 residues. For TCR beta, libraries came from quantitative 5'-RACE with molecular barcodes. TCRdb passed the 5' RACE reads through MiXCR, listing each CDR3 protein once. This table holds about 510,000 distinct CDR3 sequences, approximately 5.3% found once. This clonotype has at least ten counts. Antigen unknown. Overall study results and limits: Apparently characteristic of ankylosing spondylitis blood was a TCR beta motif (roughly eight highly homologous variants). In synovial fluid and blood from reactive arthritis, some motif variants were previously reported.

This TCR came from a male donor with ankylosing spondylitis. Sequencing input: blood, either unsorted or a sorted T cell fraction (not recorded which). This chain links TRBV29-1 with TRBJ1-4; no reliable D call. CDR3 sequence reads: CSVILTNEKLFF. In DNA, the CDR3 is TGCAGCGTTATTTTAACTAATGAAAAACTGTTTTTT. The whole variable domain, remainder taken from reference TRBV29-1 and TRBJ1-4, is SAVISQKPSRDICQRGTSLTIQCQVDSQVTMMFWYRQQPGQSLTLIATANQGSEATYESGFVIDKFPISRPNLTFSTLTVSNMSPEDSSIYLCSVILTNEKLFFGSGTQLSVL.